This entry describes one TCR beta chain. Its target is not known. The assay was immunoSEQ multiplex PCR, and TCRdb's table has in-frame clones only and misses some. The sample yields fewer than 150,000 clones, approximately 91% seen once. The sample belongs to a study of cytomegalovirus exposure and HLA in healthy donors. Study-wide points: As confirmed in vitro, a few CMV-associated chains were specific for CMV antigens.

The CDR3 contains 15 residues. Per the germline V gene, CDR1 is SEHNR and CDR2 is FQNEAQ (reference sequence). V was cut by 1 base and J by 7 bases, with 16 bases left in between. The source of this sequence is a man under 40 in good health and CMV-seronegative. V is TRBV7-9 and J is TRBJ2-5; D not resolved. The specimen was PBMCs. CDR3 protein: CASSLVVGSLGTQYF. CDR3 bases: TGTGCCAGCAGCTTAGTCGTCGGGTCGTTAGGGACCCAGTACTTC.